This T cell receptor beta chain was found in a study of T cells in Graves' hyperthyroidism and ophthalmopathy. Trimming at V came to 3 bases and at J to 3 bases, leaving 9 bases not matched to a gene. The V gene's germline CDR1 is SEHNR and CDR2 FQNEAQ (reference sequence). The CDR3 extends over 17 amino acids. Amplification yielded TCR beta CDR3 regions, with RNA transcripts as the source. TCR CDR3 underwent first-round RT-PCR with the HTBI primer set. MiXCR was run by TCRdb on the multiplex PCR reads, yielding one entry per CDR3 protein. This table has 600,000 or so distinct CDR3 sequences, more than 12% appearing once. This clonotype was counted many times.

The chain links TRBV7-9 to TRBJ2-2, with 8 positions matching TRBD2. Sequencing used blood. This clonotype was obtained from a woman between 45 and 65 years old with Graves' ophthalmopathy. The CDR3, as DNA: TGTGCCAGCAGCTTGGAAGTTTGGCGGGAGGACACCGGGGAGCTGTTTTTT. It encodes CASSLEVWREDTGELFF.